This T cell receptor (beta chain) was found in a study of spatial heterogeneity in lung cancer. Noted time point: sample taken at primary tumor resection. Sequencing was performed on whole RNA extracted from tumor and nontumor lung tissue, or from frozen PBMC, and the material was left unsorted. MiXCR was run by TCRdb on the 5' RACE reads, yielding one entry per CDR3 protein. Of about 40,000 distinct CDR3 sequences in the sample, 5.2% were seen once. This clonotype was counted at least ten times. The clonotype originates from a female donor with early-stage non-small cell lung cancer. Source: PBMCs, taken at surgery.

The chain's CDR3 is CASSFRGQPETQYF. The DNA for the CDR3 is TGTGCCAGCAGCTTCAGGGGGCAGCCGGAGACCCAGTACTTC. The rearrangement links TRBV28 to TRBJ2-5; 8 bases line up with TRBD1. This CDR3 is 14 amino acids long. Losses at the gene ends were 6 bases for V and 5 bases for J; bases not matched to a gene: 8. Germline CDR1 is MDHEN and CDR2 is SYDVKM.